This T cell receptor beta chain comes out of a study of CD8 T cells in ankylosing spondylitis (dated by TCRdb to about 2017). About the study as a whole: The study profiled T cell receptor beta repertoires in healthy donors and ankylosing spondylitis patients to find disease-linked TCR variants. Samples of peripheral blood were taken, and for ankylosing spondylitis patients, synovial fluid was collected as well. The full study cohort was made up of 20 to 25 ankylosing spondylitis patients and 95 to 130 healthy donors. Summary of the overall study and its limitations: A CD8+ phenotype was shown by the disease-linked clones, which were found at relatively low frequencies in peripheral blood. Some TCR beta motif variants had previously been reported in synovial fluid and blood of reactive arthritis patients, which suggested common disease-initiation mechanisms. Blood from ankylosing spondylitis patients appeared to be characterized by a TCR beta motif made up of about 8 highly homologous amino acid variants. Significant enrichment of the disease-linked clones was reported in matched synovial fluid samples from ankylosing spondylitis patients.

The instrument given in TCRdb is Illumina HiSeq 2500. Quantitative 5'-RACE with molecular barcodes was used to prepare TCR beta libraries. On the study's bioinformatics: To identify disease-linked TCR variants, a new computational method was used, one built on a probabilistic model of VDJ rearrangement. Clones were called with MiXCR by TCRdb after fastp trimmed the public reads at Q25, and only in-frame beta chains were retained. Each CDR3 protein appears once, grouped with its most common genes and DNA. The V and J calls here are based on TCRdb, not the publication. Recorded for this sample are some 290,000 distinct CDR3 sequences; around 20% of them occurred a single time. About 8.2% of the sample lies in the top ten. From cysteine to phenylalanine, the CDR3 is 16 amino acids long. Here the CDR3 DNA is all that survives: 48 bases in frame from base 1. V and J are trimmed by 7 bases and 2 bases, and the gene matches miss 9 bases of the junction.

As to this clonotype: The target of this receptor is not known. Base qualities are missing; no much larger clone stands one base away.

The V and J genes are TRBV12-3 or TRBV12-4 and TRBJ1-1; 11 of the junction bases match TRBD1. Sequencing was done on a sample of blood, either unsorted or a sorted T cell fraction (not recorded which). The sequence was collected from a male donor with ankylosing spondylitis or in good health (not recorded which). The CDR3 reads as follows: CASTLGQGAYNTEAFF. The nucleotide sequence reads as follows: TGTGCCAGCACCCTCGGACAGGGGGCCTATAACACTGAAGCTTTCTTT.